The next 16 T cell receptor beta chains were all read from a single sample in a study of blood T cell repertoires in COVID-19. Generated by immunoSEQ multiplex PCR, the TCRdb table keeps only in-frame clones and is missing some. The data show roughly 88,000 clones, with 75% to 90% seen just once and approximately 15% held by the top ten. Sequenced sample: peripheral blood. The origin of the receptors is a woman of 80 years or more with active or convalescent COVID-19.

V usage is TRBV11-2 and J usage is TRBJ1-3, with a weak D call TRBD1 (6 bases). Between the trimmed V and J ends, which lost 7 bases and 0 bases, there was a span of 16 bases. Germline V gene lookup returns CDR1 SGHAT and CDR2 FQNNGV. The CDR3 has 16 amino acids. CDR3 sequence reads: CASTIGQTTSGNTIYF. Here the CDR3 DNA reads TGTGCCAGCACCATAGGACAGACGACCTCTGGAAACACCATATATTTT.

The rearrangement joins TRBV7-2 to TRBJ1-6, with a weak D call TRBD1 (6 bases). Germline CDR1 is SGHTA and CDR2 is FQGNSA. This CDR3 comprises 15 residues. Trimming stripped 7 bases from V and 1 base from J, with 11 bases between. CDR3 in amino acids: CASTFQGSYNSPLHF. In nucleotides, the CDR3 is TGTGCCAGCACCTTTCAGGGGTCCTATAATTCACCCCTCCACTTT.

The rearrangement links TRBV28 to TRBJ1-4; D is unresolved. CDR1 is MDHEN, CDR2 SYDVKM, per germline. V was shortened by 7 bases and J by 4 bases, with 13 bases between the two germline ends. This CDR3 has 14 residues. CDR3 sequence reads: CASTKDGVNEKLFF. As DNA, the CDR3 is TGTGCCAGCACTAAAGACGGGGTTAATGAAAAACTGTTTTTT.

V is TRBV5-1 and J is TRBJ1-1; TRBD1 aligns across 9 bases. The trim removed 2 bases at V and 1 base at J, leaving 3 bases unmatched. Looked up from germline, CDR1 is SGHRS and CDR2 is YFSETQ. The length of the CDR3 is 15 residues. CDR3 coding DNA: TGCGCCAGCAGCTTCTGGACAGGGGCGAACACTGAAGCTTTCTTT. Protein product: CASSFWTGANTEAFF.

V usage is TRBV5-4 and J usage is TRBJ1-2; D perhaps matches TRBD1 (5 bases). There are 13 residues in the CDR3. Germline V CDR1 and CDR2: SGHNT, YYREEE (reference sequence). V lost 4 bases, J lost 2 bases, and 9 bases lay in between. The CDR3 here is CASSGTGNYGYTF. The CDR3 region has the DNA TGTGCCAGCAGCGGGACTGGAAACTATGGCTACACCTTC.

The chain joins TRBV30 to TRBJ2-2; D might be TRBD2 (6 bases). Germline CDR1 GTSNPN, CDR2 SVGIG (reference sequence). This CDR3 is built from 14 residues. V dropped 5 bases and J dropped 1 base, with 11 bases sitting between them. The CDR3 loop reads CAWVPGLNTGELFF. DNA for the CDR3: TGTGCCTGGGTTCCGGGACTGAACACCGGGGAGCTGTTTTTT.

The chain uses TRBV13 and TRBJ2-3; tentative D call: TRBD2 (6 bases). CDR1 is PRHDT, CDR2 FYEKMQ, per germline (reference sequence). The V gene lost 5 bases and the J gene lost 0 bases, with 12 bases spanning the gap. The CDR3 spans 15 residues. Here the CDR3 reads CASSQEGTSTDTQYF. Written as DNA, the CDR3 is TGTGCCAGCAGCCAAGAGGGGACTAGCACAGATACGCAGTATTTT.

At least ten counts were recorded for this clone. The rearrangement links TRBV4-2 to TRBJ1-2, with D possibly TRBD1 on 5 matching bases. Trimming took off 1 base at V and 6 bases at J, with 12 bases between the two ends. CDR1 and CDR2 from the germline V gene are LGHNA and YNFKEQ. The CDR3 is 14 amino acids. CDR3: CASSQVGGIHGYTF. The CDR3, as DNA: TGTGCCAGCAGCCAAGTGGGGGGGATACATGGCTACACCTTC.

The CDR3 region is CASSAGDGNYGYTF. The CDR3 DNA is TGTGCCAGCAGCGCGGGGGACGGGAACTATGGCTACACCTTC. This chain joins TRBV9 and TRBJ1-2, with a possible D match to TRBD1 (5 bases). Trimming removed 3 bases at V and 2 bases at J, with 11 bases between. Germline lookup yields CDR1 SGDLS and CDR2 YYNGEE. This CDR3 contains 14 residues.

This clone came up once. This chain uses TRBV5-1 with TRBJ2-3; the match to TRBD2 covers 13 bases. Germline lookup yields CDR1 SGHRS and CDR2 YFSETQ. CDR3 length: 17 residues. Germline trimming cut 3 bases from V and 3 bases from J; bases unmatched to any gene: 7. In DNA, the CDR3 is TGCGCCAGCAGCTGGGGGACTAGCGGGAAGAGGACAGATACGCAGTATTTT. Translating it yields CASSWGTSGKRTDTQYF.

CDR3 region: CASNPGAGQAYNEQFF. The CDR3 coding sequence is TGTGCCAGCAACCCCGGGGCGGGACAGGCCTACAATGAGCAGTTCTTC. The rearrangement uses TRBV27 and TRBJ2-1; 8 nucleotides align to TRBD1. V lost 7 bases and J lost 2; bases outside the gene matches: 10. Germline-derived CDR1 and CDR2 are MNHEY and SMNVEV (reference sequence). CDR3 length: 16 residues.

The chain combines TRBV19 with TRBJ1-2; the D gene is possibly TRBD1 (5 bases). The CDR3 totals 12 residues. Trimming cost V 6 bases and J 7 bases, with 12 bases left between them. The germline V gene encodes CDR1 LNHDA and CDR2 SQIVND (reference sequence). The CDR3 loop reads CASSTGKSGYTF. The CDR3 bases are TGTGCCAGTAGCACAGGAAAGAGTGGCTACACCTTC.

The CDR3 region has the DNA TGCGCCAGCAGCCAACTAGCGGGAGTAGGCGAGACCCAGTACTTC. It specifies CASSQLAGVGETQYF. V usage is TRBV5-1 and J usage is TRBJ2-5, with TRBD2 matching over 11 bases. Germline V gives CDR1 SGHRS, CDR2 YFSETQ. Germline trimming cut 4 bases from V and 5 bases from J; bases unmatched to any gene: 7. The CDR3 runs to 15 residues.

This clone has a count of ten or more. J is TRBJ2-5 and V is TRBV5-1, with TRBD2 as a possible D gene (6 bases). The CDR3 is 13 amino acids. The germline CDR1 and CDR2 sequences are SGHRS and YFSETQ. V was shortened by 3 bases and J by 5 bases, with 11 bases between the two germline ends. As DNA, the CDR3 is TGCGCCAGCAGCTATGGGGAGGCCGAGACCCAGTACTTC. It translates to CASSYGEAETQYF.

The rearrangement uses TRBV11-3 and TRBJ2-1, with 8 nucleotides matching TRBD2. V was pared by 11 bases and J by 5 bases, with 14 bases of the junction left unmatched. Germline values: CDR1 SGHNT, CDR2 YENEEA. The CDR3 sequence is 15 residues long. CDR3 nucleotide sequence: TGTGCCCAAAACCTCGGGGGGGGTCCCCACAATGAGCAGTTCTTC. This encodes CAQNLGGGPHNEQFF.

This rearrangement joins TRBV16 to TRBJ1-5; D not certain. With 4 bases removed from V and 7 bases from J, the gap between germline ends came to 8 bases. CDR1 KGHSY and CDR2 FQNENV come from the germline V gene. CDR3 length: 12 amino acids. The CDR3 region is CASSRILQPQHF. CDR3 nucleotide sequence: TGTGCCAGCAGCCGTATATTACAGCCCCAGCATTTT.